The next 7 T cell receptor beta chains were all read from a single sample in a study of cytomegalovirus exposure and HLA in healthy donors. This PCR relied on a set of 60 Vbeta primers and 13 Jbeta primers. Sequenced by immunoSEQ multiplex PCR; TCRdb stores in-frame clones only, minus some. The sample contains 150,000 to 180,000 clones, over 65% of which appear only once. Sequencing used PBMCs. Receptors originate from a woman in her forties in good health and CMV-seronegative.

This chain connects TRBV6-5 to TRBJ2-6; no firm D call. Trimming pared 8 bases from V and 4 bases from J, leaving 6 bases between. The CDR3 totals 12 residues. Germline CDR1 is MNHEY and CDR2 is SVGAGI. The CDR3 DNA follows: TGTGCCAGCCGGTGGGGGGCCAACGTCCTGACTTTC. Its translation is CASRWGANVLTF.

V and J are TRBV2 and TRBJ1-5; TRBD1 aligns across 7 bases. With 3 bases clipped from V and 3 bases from J, the junction kept 5 bases outside the gene matches. In germline, CDR1 is SNHLY, CDR2 FYNNEI. CDR3 length: 15 amino acids. The CDR3 DNA reads as TGTGCCAGCAGTGAGGAGACAGGGTTCAATCAGCCCCAGCATTTT. Translated: CASSEETGFNQPQHF.

The chain carries TRBV14 and TRBJ1-1; weak D call: TRBD1 (6 bases). The germline gives CDR1 SGHDN, CDR2 FVKESK. This CDR3 region has 15 residues. V shed 4 bases and J shed 4 bases, with 16 bases lying between them. The CDR3 loop reads CASSLWTASGTEAFF. The CDR3 nucleotides are TGTGCCAGCAGCCTATGGACAGCGTCGGGCACTGAAGCTTTCTTT.

The rearrangement uses TRBV5-1 and TRBJ2-7; perhaps TRBD2 as D (5 bases). Germline loops: CDR1 SGHRS, CDR2 YFSETQ. V was cut by 0 bases and J by 3 bases, with 16 bases left in between. The CDR3 consists of 16 residues. The CDR3: CASSLEGNDYDYEQYF. The DNA for the CDR3 is TGCGCCAGCAGCTTGGAAGGGAATGACTATGACTACGAGCAGTACTTC.

This clone was seen a handful of times. This chain uses TRBV6-6 with TRBJ1-1, with 7 positions matching TRBD1. V lost 7 bases to trimming and J lost 1 base; unmatched junction nucleotides: 12. The germline CDR1 and CDR2 sequences are MNHNY and SVGAGI (reference sequence). The CDR3 is made up of 16 amino acids. The CDR3 DNA follows: TGTGCCAGCAACCAGGGGGGCGGGGTTCGGAACACTGAAGCTTTCTTT. Amino acids: CASNQGGGVRNTEAFF.

The chain combines TRBV11-2 with TRBJ2-3; 8 nucleotides match TRBD2. The V gene end was trimmed by 2 bases and the J gene end by 2 bases; junction bases not matched to a gene: 3. The CDR3 consists of 15 residues. Germline-derived CDR1 and CDR2 are SGHAT and FQNNGV. CDR3 sequence: CASSLRLAPTDTQYF. As DNA, the CDR3 is TGTGCCAGCAGCTTACGACTAGCGCCCACAGATACGCAGTATTTT. Supplemented by reference TRBV11-2 and TRBJ2-3, the full variable domain reads EAGVAQSPRYKIIEKRQSVAFWCNPISGHATLYWYQQILGQGPKLLIQFQNNGVVDDSQLPKDRFSAERLKGVDSTLKIQPAKLEDSAVYLCASSLRLAPTDTQYFGPGTRLTVL.

The chain uses TRBV27 and TRBJ2-2, with a weak D call TRBD1 (7 bases). V was shortened by 5 bases and J by 4 bases, with 17 bases between the two germline ends. The CDR3 spans 16 residues. The V gene's germline CDR1 is MNHEY and CDR2 SMNVEV (reference sequence). CDR3 in amino acids: CASSQTGTAGTGELFF. The CDR3 nucleotides are TGTGCCAGCAGTCAAACCGGGACAGCGGGCACCGGGGAGCTGTTTTTT.